This T cell receptor beta chain was sequenced in a study of blood T cell repertoires in COVID-19. Background on the study: Both acute and convalescent COVID-19 samples were obtained from the United States, Italy and Spain.

Donors in Cohort 3 counted as recovered after two negative PCRs, clearance, or symptom resolution. TCRdb's copy holds only in-frame clones and misses some; the assay was immunoSEQ multiplex PCR. The table has about 400,000 clones, roughly nine tenths seen once. The CDR3 is made up of 11 amino acids. Trimming removed 8 bases at V and 7 bases at J, with 8 bases between. Germline CDR1 SGHAT, CDR2 FQNNGV. The receptor's source is a woman aged 25 to 39 who had recovered from COVID-19. The sequencing sample was made of PBMCs or T cells enriched from blood (not recorded which). V gene TRBV11-2 combines with J gene TRBJ1-4; the D is unclear. This CDR3 reads CASASGEKLFF. CDR3 nucleotides: TGTGCCAGCGCCTCGGGTGAAAAACTGTTTTTT.